This entry describes one TCR beta chain. This sample is drawn from a study of cytomegalovirus exposure and HLA in healthy donors. PCR primers comprised 60 Vbeta and 13 Jbeta primers. TCRdb's table, derived via immunoSEQ multiplex PCR, lists solely in-frame clones and lacks some. The sample lists about 150,000 clones, approximately 88% occurring once. Trimming at V came to 5 bases and at J to 3 bases, leaving 7 bases not matched to a gene. CDR3 length: 14 residues. Germline CDR1 is SGHVS and CDR2 is FNYEAQ. This TCR derives from a boy aged 2 to 10 in good health and CMV-seronegative. This chain links TRBV7-6 with TRBJ2-7; 7 bases are a match to TRBD1. Specimen: PBMCs. This chain's CDR3 is CASSPPGTDYEQYF. The CDR3 DNA is TGTGCCAGCAGCCCGCCCGGGACAGACTACGAGCAGTACTTC.